A single sample gave rise to the 5 T cell receptor beta chains below, sequenced in a study of blood T cell repertoires in COVID-19. Using immunoSEQ multiplex PCR, the repertoire was profiled, and TCRdb retains in-frame clones only, with some absent. The repertoire holds roughly 210,000 clones, with around 86% as singletons. Material for sequencing was PBMCs or T cells enriched from blood (not recorded which). The receptors shown here come from a man aged 30 to 45 in a cohort exposed to, infected with or recovered from COVID-19 (not recorded which).

This chain connects TRBV6-7 to TRBJ2-7; the D is unclear. TRBV6-7 is annotated as an ORF whose role is uncertain. Trimming took off 10 bases at V and 4 bases at J, with 23 bases between the two ends. The CDR3 runs to 15 residues. This CDR3 reads CATVPTGQAVYEQYF. The CDR3 coding sequence is TGTGCCACTGTGCCGACCGGTCAGGCTGTGTACGAGCAGTACTTC.

In its sample, this clone was seen once. The rearrangement links TRBV5-1 to TRBJ2-1; TRBD2 aligns across 8 bases. J was trimmed by 0 bases and V by 2 bases; bases with no gene match: 4. CDR3 size: 16 residues. Germline V gene sequence: CDR1 SGHRS, CDR2 YFSETQ. CDR3 loop: CASSFYSGSSYNEQFF. In DNA form, the CDR3 reads TGCGCCAGCAGCTTTTACAGCGGGAGCTCCTACAATGAGCAGTTCTTC.

The DNA for the CDR3 is TGTGCCAGCAGTTCCCAGACTCGGGGAGAGACCCAGTACTTC. Translation gives CASSSQTRGETQYF. The V and J genes are TRBV6-5 and TRBJ2-5; perhaps TRBD2 as D (5 bases). Between the trimmed V and J ends, which lost 4 bases and 4 bases, there was a span of 13 bases. CDR1 MNHEY and CDR2 SVGAGI come from the germline V gene. The CDR3 consists of 14 residues.

The J gene is TRBJ2-1, the V gene TRBV15; 7 bases map to TRBD2. The germline V gene encodes CDR1 LNHNV and CDR2 YYDKDF (reference sequence). V dropped 7 bases and J dropped 5; count of bases not matched to a gene: 5. The length of the CDR3 is 13 residues. In DNA form, the CDR3 reads TGTGCCACCATGGGGGACTACAACAATGAGCAGTTCTTC. Translation gives CATMGDYNNEQFF. Looking up the rest from reference TRBV15 and TRBJ2-1 gives the full variable domain: DAMVIQNPRYQVTQFGKPVTLSCSQTLNHNVMYWYQQKSSQAPKLLFHYYDKDFNNEADTPDNFQSRRPNTSFCFLDIRSPGLGDTAMYLCATMGDYNNEQFFGPGTRLTVL.

The V and J genes are TRBV19 and TRBJ2-1; TRBD1 matches at 9 bases. The trim removed 4 bases at V and 9 bases at J, leaving 10 bases unmatched. The CDR3 is made up of 15 amino acids. Germline V gene sequence: CDR1 LNHDA, CDR2 SQIVND (reference sequence). CDR3 DNA: TGTGCCAGTAGTACTAACAGGGGGCAGGCGGGTGAGCAGTTCTTC. As protein: CASSTNRGQAGEQFF.